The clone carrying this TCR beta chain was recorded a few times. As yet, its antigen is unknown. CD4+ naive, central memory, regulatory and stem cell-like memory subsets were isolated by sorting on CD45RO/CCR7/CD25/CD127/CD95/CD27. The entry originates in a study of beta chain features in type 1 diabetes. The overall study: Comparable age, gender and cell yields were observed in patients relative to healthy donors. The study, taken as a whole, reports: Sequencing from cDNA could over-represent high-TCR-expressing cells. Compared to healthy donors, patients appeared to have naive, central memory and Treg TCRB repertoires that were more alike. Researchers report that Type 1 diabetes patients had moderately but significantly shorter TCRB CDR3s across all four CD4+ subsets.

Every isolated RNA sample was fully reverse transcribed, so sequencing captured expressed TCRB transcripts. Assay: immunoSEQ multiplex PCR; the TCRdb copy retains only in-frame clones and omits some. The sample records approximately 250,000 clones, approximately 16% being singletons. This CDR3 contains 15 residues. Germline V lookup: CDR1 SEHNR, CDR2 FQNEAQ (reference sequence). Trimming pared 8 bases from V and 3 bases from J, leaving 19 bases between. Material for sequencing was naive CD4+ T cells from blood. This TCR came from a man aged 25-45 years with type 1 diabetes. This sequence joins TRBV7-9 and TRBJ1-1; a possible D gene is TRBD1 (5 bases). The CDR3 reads CASQRAVTAYTEAFF. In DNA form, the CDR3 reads TGTGCCAGCCAGAGGGCGGTGACAGCCTACACTGAAGCTTTCTTT. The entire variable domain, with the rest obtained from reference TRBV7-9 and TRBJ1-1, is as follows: DTGVSQNPRHKITKRGQNVTFRCDPISEHNRLYWYRQTLGQGPEFLTYFQNEAQLEKSRLLSDRFSAERPKGSFSTLEIQRTEQGDSAMYLCASQRAVTAYTEAFFGQGTRLTVV.